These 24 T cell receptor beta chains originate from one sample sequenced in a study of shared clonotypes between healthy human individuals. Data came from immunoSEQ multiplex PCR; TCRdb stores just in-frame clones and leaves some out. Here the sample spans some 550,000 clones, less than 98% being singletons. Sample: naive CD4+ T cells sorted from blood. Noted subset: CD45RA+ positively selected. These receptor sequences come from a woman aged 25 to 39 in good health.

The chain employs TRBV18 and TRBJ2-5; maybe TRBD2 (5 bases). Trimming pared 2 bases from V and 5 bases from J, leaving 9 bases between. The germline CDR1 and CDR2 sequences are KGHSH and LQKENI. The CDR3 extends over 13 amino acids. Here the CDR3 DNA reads TGTGCCAGCTCACCAAATTCGGGGGAGACCCAGTACTTC. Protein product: CASSPNSGETQYF.

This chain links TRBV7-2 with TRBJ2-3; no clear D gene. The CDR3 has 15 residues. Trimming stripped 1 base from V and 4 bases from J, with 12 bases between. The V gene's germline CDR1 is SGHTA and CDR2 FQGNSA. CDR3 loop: CASSLVLEPADTQYF. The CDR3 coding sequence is TGTGCCAGCAGCTTAGTCCTCGAACCCGCAGATACGCAGTATTTT.

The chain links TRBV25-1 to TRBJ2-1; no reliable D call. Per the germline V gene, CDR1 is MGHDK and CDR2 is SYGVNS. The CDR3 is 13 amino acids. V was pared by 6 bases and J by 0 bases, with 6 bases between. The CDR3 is CASRDGSYNEQFF. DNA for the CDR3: TGTGCCAGCAGGGACGGCTCCTACAATGAGCAGTTCTTC. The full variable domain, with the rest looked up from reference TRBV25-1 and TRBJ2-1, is EADIYQTPRYLVIGTGKKITLECSQTMGHDKMYWYQQDPGMELHLIHYSYGVNSTEKGDLSSESTVSRIRTEHFPLTLESARPSHTSQYLCASRDGSYNEQFFGPGTRLTVL.

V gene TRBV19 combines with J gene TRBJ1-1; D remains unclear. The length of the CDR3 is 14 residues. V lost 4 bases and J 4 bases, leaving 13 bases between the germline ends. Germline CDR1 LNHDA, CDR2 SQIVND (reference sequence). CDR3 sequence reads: CASSKGAGSTEAFF. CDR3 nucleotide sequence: TGTGCCAGTAGTAAGGGCGCTGGGAGCACTGAAGCTTTCTTT.

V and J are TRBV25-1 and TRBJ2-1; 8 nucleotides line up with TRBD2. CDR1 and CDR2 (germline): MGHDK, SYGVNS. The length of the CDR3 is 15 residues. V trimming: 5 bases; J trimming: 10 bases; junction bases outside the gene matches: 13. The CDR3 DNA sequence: TGTGCCAGCAGTCCAACAGCGGGAGCCCGCCGGGAGCAGTTCTTC. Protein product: CASSPTAGARREQFF.

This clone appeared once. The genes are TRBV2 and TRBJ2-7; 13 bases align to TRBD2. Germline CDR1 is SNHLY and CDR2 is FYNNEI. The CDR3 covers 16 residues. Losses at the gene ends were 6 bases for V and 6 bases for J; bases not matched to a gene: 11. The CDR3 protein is CASSHSRTSGGPEQYF. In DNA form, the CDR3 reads TGTGCCAGCAGCCACTCCAGGACTAGCGGGGGCCCCGAGCAGTACTTC.

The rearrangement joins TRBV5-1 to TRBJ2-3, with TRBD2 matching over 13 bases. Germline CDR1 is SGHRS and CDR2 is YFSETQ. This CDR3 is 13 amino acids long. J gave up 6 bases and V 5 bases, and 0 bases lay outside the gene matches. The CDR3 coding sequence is TGCGCCAGCAGGACTAGCGGGAGGGATACGCAGTATTTT. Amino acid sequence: CASRTSGRDTQYF.

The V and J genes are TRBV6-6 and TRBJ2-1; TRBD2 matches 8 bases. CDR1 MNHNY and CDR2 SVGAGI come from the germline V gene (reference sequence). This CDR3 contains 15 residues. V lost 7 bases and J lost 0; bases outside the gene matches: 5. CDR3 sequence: CASTQTSGSYNEQFF. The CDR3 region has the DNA TGTGCCAGCACCCAAACTAGCGGCTCCTACAATGAGCAGTTCTTC.

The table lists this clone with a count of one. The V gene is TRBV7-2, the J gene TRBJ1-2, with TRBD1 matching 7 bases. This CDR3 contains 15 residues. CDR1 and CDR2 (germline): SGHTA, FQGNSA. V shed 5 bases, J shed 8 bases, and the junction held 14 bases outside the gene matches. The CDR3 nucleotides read TGTGCCAGCAGCCCTAGGTTGGGGGACAGTGAAGGCTACACCTTC. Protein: CASSPRLGDSEGYTF.

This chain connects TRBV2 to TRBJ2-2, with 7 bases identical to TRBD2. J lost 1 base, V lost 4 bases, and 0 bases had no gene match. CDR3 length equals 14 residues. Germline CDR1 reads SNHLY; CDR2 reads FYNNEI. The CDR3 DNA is TGTGCCAGCAGTGTAGCGGGGAACACCGGGGAGCTGTTTTTT. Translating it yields CASSVAGNTGELFF.

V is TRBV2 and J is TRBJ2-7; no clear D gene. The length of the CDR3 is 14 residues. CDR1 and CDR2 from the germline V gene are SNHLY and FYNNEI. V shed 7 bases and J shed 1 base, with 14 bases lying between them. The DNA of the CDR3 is TGTGCCAGCACCTACAATGGTGGATCCTACGAGCAGTACTTC. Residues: CASTYNGGSYEQYF. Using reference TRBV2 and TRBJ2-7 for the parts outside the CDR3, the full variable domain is EPEVTQTPSHQVTQMGQEVILRCVPISNHLYFYWYRQILGQKVEFLVSFYNNEISEKSEIFDDQFSVERPDGSNFTLKIRSTKLEDSAMYFCASTYNGGSYEQYFGPGTRLTVT.

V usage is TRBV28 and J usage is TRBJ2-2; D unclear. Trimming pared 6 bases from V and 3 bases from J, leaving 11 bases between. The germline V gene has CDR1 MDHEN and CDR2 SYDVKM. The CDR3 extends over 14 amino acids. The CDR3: CASSAPSYTGELFF. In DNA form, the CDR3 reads TGTGCCAGCAGCGCACCTTCCTACACCGGGGAGCTGTTTTTT.

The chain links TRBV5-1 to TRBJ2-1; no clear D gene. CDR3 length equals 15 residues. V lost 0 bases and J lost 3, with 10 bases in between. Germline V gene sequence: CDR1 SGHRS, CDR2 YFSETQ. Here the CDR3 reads CASSLDQILYNEQFF. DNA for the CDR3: TGCGCCAGCAGCTTGGACCAGATCCTCTACAATGAGCAGTTCTTC.

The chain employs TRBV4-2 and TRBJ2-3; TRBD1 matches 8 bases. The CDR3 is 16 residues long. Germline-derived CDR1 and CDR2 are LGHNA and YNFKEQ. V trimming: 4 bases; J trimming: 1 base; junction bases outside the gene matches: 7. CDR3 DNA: TGTGCCAGCAGCCCCGGACAGGGTCAAGGCACAGATACGCAGTATTTT. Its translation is CASSPGQGQGTDTQYF.

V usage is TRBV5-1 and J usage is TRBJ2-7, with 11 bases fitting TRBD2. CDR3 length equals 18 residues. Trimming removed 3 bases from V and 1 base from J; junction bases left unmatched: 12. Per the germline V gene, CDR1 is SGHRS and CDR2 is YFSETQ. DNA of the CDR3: TGCGCCAGCAGCTCCCACTGGACTAGCGGGCTGCCATCCTACGAGCAGTACTTC. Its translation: CASSSHWTSGLPSYEQYF.

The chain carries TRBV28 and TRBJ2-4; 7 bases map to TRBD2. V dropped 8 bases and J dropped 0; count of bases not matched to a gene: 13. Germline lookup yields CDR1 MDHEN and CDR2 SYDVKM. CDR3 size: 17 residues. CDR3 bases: TGTGCCAGCGGGGGAGGGGCATACCTACTAGCCAAAAACATTCAGTACTTC. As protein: CASGGGAYLLAKNIQYF.

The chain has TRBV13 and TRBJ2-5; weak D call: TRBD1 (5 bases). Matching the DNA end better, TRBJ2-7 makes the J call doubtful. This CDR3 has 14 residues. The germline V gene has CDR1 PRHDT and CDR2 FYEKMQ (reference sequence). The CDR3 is CASSLAGRVYEQYF. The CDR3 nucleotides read TGTGCCAGCAGCTTAGCCGGCAGGGTCTACGAGCAGTACTTC.

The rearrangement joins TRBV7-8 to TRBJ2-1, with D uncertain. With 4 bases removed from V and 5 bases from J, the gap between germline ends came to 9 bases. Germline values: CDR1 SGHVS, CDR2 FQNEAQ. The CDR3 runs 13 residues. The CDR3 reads CASSSGRNNEQFF. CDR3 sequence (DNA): TGTGCCAGCAGCTCGGGCAGGAACAATGAGCAGTTCTTC.

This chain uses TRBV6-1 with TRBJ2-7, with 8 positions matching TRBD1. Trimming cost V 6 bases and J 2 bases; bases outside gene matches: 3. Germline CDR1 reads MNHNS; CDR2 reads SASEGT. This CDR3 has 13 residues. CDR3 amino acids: CASRDRGTYEQYF. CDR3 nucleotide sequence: TGTGCCAGCAGAGACAGGGGAACCTACGAGCAGTACTTC.

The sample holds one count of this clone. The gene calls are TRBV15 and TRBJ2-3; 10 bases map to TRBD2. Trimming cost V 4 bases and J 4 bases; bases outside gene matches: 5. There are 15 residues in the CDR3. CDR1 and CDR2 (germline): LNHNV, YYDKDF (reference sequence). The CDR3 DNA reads TGTGCCACCAGCAATCTAGCGGGAGTGCCAGATACGCAGTATTTT. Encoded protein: CATSNLAGVPDTQYF.

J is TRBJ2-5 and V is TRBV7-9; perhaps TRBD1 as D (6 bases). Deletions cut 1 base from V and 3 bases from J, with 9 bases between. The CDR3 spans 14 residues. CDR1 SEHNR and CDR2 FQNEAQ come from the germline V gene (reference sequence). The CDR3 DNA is TGTGCCAGCAGCTTAGGGACAGTTAAAGAGACCCAGTACTTC. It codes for CASSLGTVKETQYF.

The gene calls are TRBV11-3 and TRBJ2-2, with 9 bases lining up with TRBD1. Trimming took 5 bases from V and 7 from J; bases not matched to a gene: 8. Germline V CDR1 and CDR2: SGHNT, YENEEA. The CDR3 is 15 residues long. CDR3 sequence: CASSPRTGAGGELFF. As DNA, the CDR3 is TGTGCCAGCAGCCCACGGACAGGGGCGGGCGGGGAGCTGTTTTTT. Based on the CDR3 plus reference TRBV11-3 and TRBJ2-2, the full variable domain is EAGVVQSPRYKIIEKKQPVAFWCNPISGHNTLYWYLQNLGQGPELLIRYENEEAVDDSQLPKDRFSAERLKGVDSTLKIQPAELGDSAVYLCASSPRTGAGGELFFGEGSRLTVL.

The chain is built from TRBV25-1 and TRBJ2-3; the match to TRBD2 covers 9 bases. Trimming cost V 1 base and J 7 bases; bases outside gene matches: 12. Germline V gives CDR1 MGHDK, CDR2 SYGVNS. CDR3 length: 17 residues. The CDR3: CASSESALAGPRHTQYF. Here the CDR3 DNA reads TGTGCCAGCAGTGAATCTGCGCTAGCGGGGCCCCGACATACGCAGTATTTT.

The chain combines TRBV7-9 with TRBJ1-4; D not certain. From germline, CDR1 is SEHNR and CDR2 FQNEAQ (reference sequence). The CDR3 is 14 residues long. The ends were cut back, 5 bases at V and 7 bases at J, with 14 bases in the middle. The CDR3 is CASSPDEAGEKLFF. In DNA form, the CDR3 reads TGTGCCAGCAGCCCCGACGAAGCGGGTGAAAAACTGTTTTTT.